This entry lists 29 T cell receptor beta chains sequenced from one sample in a study of cytomegalovirus exposure and HLA in healthy donors. PCR amplification relied on 60 Vbeta primers (plus 13 Jbeta primers). Using immunoSEQ multiplex PCR, the repertoire was profiled, and TCRdb retains in-frame clones only, with some absent. In the table there are about 140,000 clones, 75% to 85% of which are singletons. Sequenced material: PBMCs. The source of these receptors is a man aged 50 to 60 in good health and CMV-seronegative.

This clone was detected a few times. The V and J genes are TRBV25-1 and TRBJ2-3; D perhaps matches TRBD1 (6 bases). Germline values: CDR1 MGHDK, CDR2 SYGVNS. V lost 5 bases, J lost 0 bases, and 18 bases lay in between. CDR3 size: 17 residues. The CDR3 coding sequence is TGTGCCAGCAGTAGATTAGGGGACACCTCTAGCACAGATACGCAGTATTTT. Protein sequence: CASSRLGDTSSTDTQYF. The variable domain in full, with the rest retrieved from reference TRBV25-1 and TRBJ2-3, is EADIYQTPRYLVIGTGKKITLECSQTMGHDKMYWYQQDPGMELHLIHYSYGVNSTEKGDLSSESTVSRIRTEHFPLTLESARPSHTSQYLCASSRLGDTSSTDTQYFGPGTRLTVL.

This clone came up once. J is TRBJ2-7 and V is TRBV5-6, with 7 bases fitting TRBD2. V lost 0 bases to trimming and J lost 0 bases; unmatched junction nucleotides: 3. The CDR3 consists of 15 residues. Germline V gene lookup returns CDR1 SGHDT and CDR2 YYEEEE. The DNA of the CDR3 is TGTGCCAGCAGCTTGGGAGCGGGGCGCTCCTACGAGCAGTACTTC. Translating it yields CASSLGAGRSYEQYF.

This chain joins TRBV5-1 and TRBJ1-1; 7 bases are shared with TRBD1. CDR3 length: 14 residues. Germline lookup yields CDR1 SGHRS and CDR2 YFSETQ. Trimming removed 0 bases from V and 11 bases from J; junction bases left unmatched: 10. CDR3: CASSLGQGEKYAFF. CDR3 DNA sequence: TGCGCCAGCAGCTTGGGACAGGGAGAGAAGTATGCTTTCTTT. The variable domain in full, with the rest retrieved from reference TRBV5-1 and TRBJ1-1, is KAGVTQTPRYLIKTRGQQVTLSCSPISGHRSVSWYQQTPGQGLQFLFEYFSETQRNKGNFPGRFSGRQFSNSRSEMNVSTLELGDSALYLCASSLGQGEKYAFFGQGTRLTVV.

This chain links TRBV10-1 with TRBJ1-1, with TRBD1 matching 7 bases. CDR1 and CDR2 (germline): WNHNN, SYGVQD (reference sequence). V dropped 0 bases and J dropped 11; count of bases not matched to a gene: 6. CDR3 length: 13 amino acids. CDR3 protein: CASSESRGPGAFF. The CDR3 DNA reads as TGCGCCAGCAGTGAGTCGAGGGGGCCGGGTGCTTTCTTT.

The V call is TRBV7-9, the J call TRBJ2-3, with TRBD2 identical over 7 bases. CDR1 SEHNR and CDR2 FQNEAQ come from the germline V gene (reference sequence). V shed 2 bases and J 13 bases; nucleotides not matched to a gene: 15. The CDR3 has 15 residues. The CDR3 here is CASSLRGAGLIVEYF. CDR3 coding DNA: TGTGCCAGCAGCTTAAGGGGAGCGGGGTTAATTGTAGAGTATTTT.

The chain recombines TRBV6-1 with TRBJ1-1; the D is unclear. The CDR3 runs to 13 residues. V shed 2 bases and J shed 3 bases, with 7 bases lying between them. Germline assignment: CDR1 MNHNS and CDR2 SASEGT. This CDR3 is CASSELSDTEAFF. The CDR3 DNA reads TGTGCCAGCAGTGAATTGTCGGACACTGAAGCTTTCTTT.

The chain links TRBV5-6 to TRBJ2-1; 7 bases agree with TRBD2. V shed 2 bases and J 7 bases; nucleotides not matched to a gene: 6. The CDR3 covers 14 residues. The V gene's germline CDR1 is SGHDT and CDR2 YYEEEE. The CDR3 DNA is TGTGCCAGCAGCTTAGGGACTACCTCAAATGAGCAGTTCTTC. Translation: CASSLGTTSNEQFF.

This chain uses TRBV30 with TRBJ2-5, with 14 bases lining up with TRBD2. The CDR3 covers 13 residues. V dropped 5 bases and J dropped 10; count of bases not matched to a gene: 6. Germline V gene lookup returns CDR1 GTSNPN and CDR2 SVGIG (reference sequence). Written as DNA, the CDR3 is TGTGCCTGGGACGGACTAGCGGGGGGTTTCCAGTACTTC. It encodes CAWDGLAGGFQYF.

J is TRBJ2-7 and V is TRBV6-1, with D possibly being TRBD2 (5 bases). Per the germline V gene, CDR1 is MNHNS and CDR2 is SASEGT. The CDR3 is 14 residues long. The V end was cut by 0 bases, the J end by 0 bases, with 6 bases between. This CDR3 is CASSEAGSSYEQYF. DNA of the CDR3: TGTGCCAGCAGTGAAGCAGGGAGCTCCTACGAGCAGTACTTC.

This sequence joins TRBV7-3 and TRBJ2-1; 11 bases fit TRBD2. Germline V CDR1 and CDR2: SGHTA, FQGTGA. The CDR3 covers 17 residues. The ends lost 5 bases at V and 8 bases at J; junction bases unmatched: 14. The CDR3 bases are TGTGCCAGCAGCCTCTCGATAGCGGGAGGGCCGATGGATGAGCAGTTCTTC. It specifies CASSLSIAGGPMDEQFF.

This clone was observed once. J is TRBJ2-6 and V is TRBV7-2; possibly TRBD1 for D (6 bases). Germline-derived CDR1 and CDR2 are SGHTA and FQGNSA. Trimming took off 1 base at V and 4 bases at J, with 8 bases between the two ends. The CDR3 sequence is 15 residues long. The CDR3 DNA is TGTGCCAGCAGCTTAGGGGGGCTGGGGGCCAACGTCCTGACTTTC. The encoded protein is CASSLGGLGANVLTF. The entire variable domain, with the rest obtained from reference TRBV7-2 and TRBJ2-6, is as follows: GAGVSQSPSNKVTEKGKDVELRCDPISGHTALYWYRQSLGQGLEFLIYFQGNSAPDKSGLPSDRFSAERTGGSVSTLTIQRTQQEDSAVYLCASSLGGLGANVLTFGAGSRLTVL.

The V call is TRBV19, the J call TRBJ2-1, with D possibly matching TRBD2 (5 bases). The germline V gene has CDR1 LNHDA and CDR2 SQIVND (reference sequence). The V and J ends lost 2 bases and 0 bases respectively, with 8 bases between them. CDR3 length: 15 amino acids. The CDR3 nucleotides read TGTGCCAGTAGTATAATGGGGAGCTCCTACAATGAGCAGTTCTTC. This translates into CASSIMGSSYNEQFF. The variable domain in full, with the rest retrieved from reference TRBV19 and TRBJ2-1, is DGGITQSPKYLFRKEGQNVTLSCEQNLNHDAMYWYRQDPGQGLRLIYYSQIVNDFQKGDIAEGYSVSREKKESFPLTVTSAQKNPTAFYLCASSIMGSSYNEQFFGPGTRLTVL.

The rearrangement uses TRBV6-5 and TRBJ2-1; 10 bases are a match to TRBD1. Germline trimming cut 5 bases from V and 4 bases from J; bases unmatched to any gene: 5. This CDR3 is 15 amino acids long. Germline V gene data show CDR1 as MNHEY and CDR2 as SVGAGI. The CDR3 spells CASSPPGQGYNEQFF. The CDR3 nucleotides read TGTGCCAGCAGTCCGCCGGGACAGGGGTACAATGAGCAGTTCTTC.

The genes are TRBV27 and TRBJ1-2; 7 bases map to TRBD1. Germline trimming cut 6 bases from V and 3 bases from J; bases unmatched to any gene: 10. The CDR3 covers 15 residues. CDR1 is MNHEY, CDR2 SMNVEV, per germline (reference sequence). The CDR3: CASRETGWDDYGYTF. The DNA for the CDR3 is TGTGCCAGCAGAGAGACAGGGTGGGACGACTATGGCTACACCTTC.

The chain is built from TRBV6-5 and TRBJ2-7, with 7 bases identical to TRBD1. V trimming: 3 bases; J trimming: 3 bases; junction bases outside the gene matches: 2. The CDR3 runs 13 residues. Germline CDR1 MNHEY, CDR2 SVGAGI. In nucleotides, the CDR3 is TGTGCCAGCAGTTATTACAGGGGCTACGAGCAGTACTTC. Its protein product is CASSYYRGYEQYF.

The chain combines TRBV10-1 with TRBJ2-3; D unresolved. The CDR3 length is 16 residues. The ends were cut back, 2 bases at V and 3 bases at J, with 15 bases in the middle. Germline CDR1 reads WNHNN; CDR2 reads SYGVQD (reference sequence). In DNA, the CDR3 is TGCGCCAGCAGTGAGGTGTCTTCTCCCCTTACAGATACGCAGTATTTT. Protein sequence: CASSEVSSPLTDTQYF.

V usage is TRBV9 and J usage is TRBJ2-6, with D possibly matching TRBD1 (5 bases). The CDR3 spans 16 residues. CDR1 SGDLS and CDR2 YYNGEE come from the germline V gene. V was trimmed by 0 bases and J by 10 bases, leaving 17 bases between them. The CDR3 nucleotides are TGTGCCAGCAGCGTAGGTATGGGGCCGGATCGTAACGTCCTGACTTTC. It codes for CASSVGMGPDRNVLTF.

The chain combines TRBV6-6 with TRBJ2-5, with TRBD1 matching 8 bases. The end of the DNA is better explained by TRBJ2-7, so the J call may be wrong. The CDR3 extends over 15 amino acids. Germline lookup yields CDR1 MNHNY and CDR2 SVGAGI (reference sequence). The CDR3 sequence is CASRPTGTGTYEQYF. For the CDR3, the DNA is TGTGCCAGCAGGCCGACCGGGACAGGCACCTACGAGCAGTACTTC.

The chain couples TRBV5-1 to TRBJ1-1; 7 positions agree with TRBD1. With V trimmed by 3 bases and J by 0 bases, 5 bases remained unmatched. Germline CDR1 is SGHRS and CDR2 is YFSETQ. This CDR3 has 15 residues. CDR3 sequence (DNA): TGCGCCAGCAGCTGGGGACAGCAAATGAACACTGAAGCTTTCTTT. This gives the protein CASSWGQQMNTEAFF.

The V gene is TRBV4-1, the J gene TRBJ2-5; 9 nucleotides align to TRBD2. Trimming removed 2 bases from V and 6 bases from J; junction bases left unmatched: 7. Germline CDR1 MGHRA, CDR2 YSYEKL. The CDR3 contains 15 residues. The CDR3 spells CASSQFSGGLKTQYF. As DNA, the CDR3 is TGCGCCAGCAGCCAATTCAGCGGGGGGTTAAAGACCCAGTACTTC.

The chain joins TRBV7-8 to TRBJ1-5, with 9 nucleotides matching TRBD1. Germline values: CDR1 SGHVS, CDR2 FQNEAQ. V was clipped by 0 bases and J by 5 bases; unmatched bases: 2. The CDR3 runs to 15 residues. The CDR3 DNA is TGTGCCAGCAGCTTAGCGGGACAGGGTTATCAGCCCCAGCATTTT. Translating it yields CASSLAGQGYQPQHF.

The V and J genes are TRBV28 and TRBJ2-4; no clear D gene. The germline V gene has CDR1 MDHEN and CDR2 SYDVKM. The V gene lost 10 bases and the J gene lost 4 bases, with 5 bases spanning the gap. This CDR3 has 10 amino acids. The CDR3 here is CATNKNIQYF. CDR3 sequence (DNA): TGTGCCACCAATAAAAACATTCAGTACTTC.

The V call is TRBV9, the J call TRBJ2-1, with 11 nucleotides matching TRBD1. The V segment lost 0 bases and the J segment 7 bases; nucleotides outside the gene matches: 3. The CDR3 totals 15 residues. Looked up from germline, CDR1 is SGDLS and CDR2 is YYNGEE. CDR3 DNA: TGTGCCAGCAGCGTAGTAGGGACAGGGGGTAATGAGCAGTTCTTC. Protein product: CASSVVGTGGNEQFF.

The chain combines TRBV7-9 with TRBJ1-5, with TRBD1 matching 9 bases. Losses at the gene ends were 2 bases for V and 4 bases for J; bases not matched to a gene: 3. Germline V gives CDR1 SEHNR, CDR2 FQNEAQ (reference sequence). This CDR3 is 15 amino acids long. As DNA, the CDR3 is TGTGCCAGCAGCTTAACAGGGGGCAATAATCAGCCCCAGCATTTT. Its translation: CASSLTGGNNQPQHF.

The V and J genes are TRBV2 and TRBJ2-1; 9 nucleotides line up with TRBD2. Germline lookup yields CDR1 SNHLY and CDR2 FYNNEI. The CDR3 sequence is 14 residues long. Unmatched junction bases numbered 6, after V lost 3 bases and J lost 9 bases. This CDR3 reads CASSEGGGAVEQFF. The CDR3 DNA reads TGTGCCAGCAGTGAGGGCGGGGGGGCTGTTGAGCAGTTCTTC.

This chain uses TRBV30 with TRBJ1-3; possible D gene TRBD1, 5 bases. This CDR3 has 15 residues. Germline CDR1 and CDR2: GTSNPN and SVGIG (reference sequence). The V gene lost 0 bases and the J gene lost 4 bases, with 13 bases spanning the gap. The CDR3 DNA follows: TGTGCCTGGAGTGTACCCAGGGCAGGAGGAAACACCATATATTTT. Translated: CAWSVPRAGGNTIYF.

The gene calls are TRBV19 and TRBJ1-5; TRBD1 matches 7 bases. Per germline, CDR1 LNHDA and CDR2 SQIVND (reference sequence). Germline trimming cut 9 bases from V and 5 bases from J; bases unmatched to any gene: 16. The CDR3 length is 16 residues. CDR3 sequence reads: CASTGAVGRSYQPQHF. CDR3 nucleotides: TGTGCCAGCACAGGGGCAGTAGGTCGGTCATATCAGCCCCAGCATTTT.

This clone was counted between two and nine times. V and J are TRBV25-1 and TRBJ2-1; D gene unclear. Germline CDR1 is MGHDK and CDR2 is SYGVNS. Trimming shortened V by 1 base and J by 6 bases, and 7 bases separated the two germline ends. The length of the CDR3 is 13 residues. The CDR3 loop is CASSESVRNEQFF. CDR3 DNA sequence: TGTGCCAGCAGTGAATCAGTACGCAATGAGCAGTTCTTC.

This chain uses TRBV12-5 with TRBJ2-7; tentative D call: TRBD1 (6 bases). Per the germline V gene, CDR1 is LGHNT and CDR2 is FRNRAP. Trimming pared 3 bases from V and 5 bases from J, leaving 17 bases between. This CDR3 region has 15 residues. CDR3 nucleotides: TGTGCTAGTGGTTTAATAGTGGGTGGGGGCCACGAGCAGTACTTC. Amino acid sequence: CASGLIVGGGHEQYF.